This TCR beta chain is from a study of blood T cell repertoires in COVID-19. Study details: T cells, B-cell-depleted T cells, or PBMCs provided the cDNA or gDNA that served as material.

As handled by the study authors: Amplification of reference gene primers was used by the study to estimate nucleated cell counts. Some clones are missing from TCRdb's copy, which holds only in-frame ones; the method was immunoSEQ multiplex PCR. The V and J calls and clone size come from that table; D and trimming were worked out from the DNA. The table includes about 470,000 clones, about 85% detected once. Recovery among Cohort 3 donors was established by two negative PCRs, clearance, or symptom resolution. The CDR3 has 16 amino acids. Germline V gene lookup returns CDR1 SEHNR and CDR2 FQNEAQ (reference sequence). V shed 3 bases and J 5 bases; nucleotides not matched to a gene: 6.

The sample was PBMCs or T cells enriched from blood (not recorded which). The rearrangement joins TRBV7-9 to TRBJ2-2, with TRBD2 identical over 10 bases. This TCR was sampled from a woman between 18 and 29 years old who had recovered from COVID-19. The CDR3 sequence: CASSLGGLAATGELFF. The CDR3 region has the DNA TGTGCCAGCAGCTTGGGCGGACTAGCGGCTACCGGGGAGCTGTTTTTT.